Listed below are T cell receptor beta chains from one sample, sequenced in a study of T-cell memory formation after mild COVID-19. One entry per CDR3 protein, called by TCRdb with MiXCR from the 5' RACE reads. The table shows approximately 99,000 distinct CDR3 sequences, with 18% occurring only once. Input material: PBMCs or a T cell subset sorted from them (not recorded which). These receptors were collected from a man aged 18 to 30 who had mild COVID-19 (a few samples of this study predate the infection). Cell type and time point are not known. Each CDR3 is given with its conserved first and last residue. A D gene is named only where the DNA matches it firmly. Clone sizes are given selectively: once, few, many, or a class where the clone is expanded.

v_call: TRBV28
j_call: TRBJ2-3
clone_size: few
d_call: -
cdr3_nt: TGTGCCAGCAGATTGGACAGCCCAGATACGCAGTATTTT
cdr3_aa: CASRLDSPDTQYF

v_call: TRBV5-4
j_call: TRBJ2-5
clone_size: once
d_call: -
cdr3_nt: TGTGCCAGCAGTAAGGGATTAGAGCGGGTGCAAGAGACCCAGTACTTC
cdr3_aa: CASSKGLERVQETQYF

v_call: TRBV12-3/TRBV12-4
j_call: TRBJ1-1
clone_size: -
d_call: -
cdr3_nt: TGTGCCAGCAGTTTAGAGGGCCTAGGGACTGAAGCTTTCTTT
cdr3_aa: CASSLEGLGTEAFF

v_call: TRBV12-3/TRBV12-4
j_call: TRBJ2-5
clone_size: -
d_call: TRBD2
cdr3_nt: TGTGCCAGCAGCGGACTAGCGGGGGGCCAAGAGGCCCAGTACTTC
cdr3_aa: CASSGLAGGQEAQYF

v_call: TRBV4-1
j_call: TRBJ2-1
clone_size: -
d_call: TRBD1
cdr3_nt: TGCGCCAGCAGTCTGGGACAGGGCTACTACAATGAGCAGTTCTTC
cdr3_aa: CASSLGQGYYNEQFF

v_call: TRBV7-2
j_call: TRBJ2-3
clone_size: many
d_call: -
cdr3_nt: TGTGCCAGCAGCTTGGGGGCGCGGTCGTTGGGGTCGTCTGATACGCAGTATTTT
cdr3_aa: CASSLGARSLGSSDTQYF

v_call: TRBV7-2
j_call: TRBJ1-6
clone_size: -
d_call: TRBD1
cdr3_nt: TGTGCCAGCAGCTTAAACAGGGGAGGTTCACCCCTCCACTTT
cdr3_aa: CASSLNRGGSPLHF

v_call: TRBV6-5
j_call: TRBJ2-3
clone_size: many
d_call: -
cdr3_nt: TGTGCCAGCAGTTACTCCACCCTGGGGGCTGGCACAGATACGCAGTATTTT
cdr3_aa: CASSYSTLGAGTDTQYF

v_call: TRBV5-1
j_call: TRBJ1-3
clone_size: few
d_call: -
cdr3_nt: TGCGCCAGCAGTCGCCTAACAGGGCCTGGAAACACCATATATTTT
cdr3_aa: CASSRLTGPGNTIYF

v_call: TRBV5-6
j_call: TRBJ1-6
clone_size: -
d_call: -
cdr3_nt: TGTGCCAGCAGTACTGGGACATATTCACCCCTCCACTTT
cdr3_aa: CASSTGTYSPLHF

v_call: TRBV7-9
j_call: TRBJ2-1
clone_size: few
d_call: -
cdr3_nt: TGTGCCAGCAGCTTAGGGCGGTACGGGGAGCAGTTCTTC
cdr3_aa: CASSLGRYGEQFF

v_call: TRBV5-4
j_call: TRBJ2-2
clone_size: -
d_call: TRBD2
cdr3_nt: TGTGCCAGCAGCTGGGGGCTAGCGGGGGTGAACACCGGGGAGCTGTTTTTT
cdr3_aa: CASSWGLAGVNTGELFF

v_call: TRBV10-3
j_call: TRBJ2-7
clone_size: many
d_call: TRBD1
cdr3_nt: TGTGCCATCAGTGAGCCACCGGGGACAGCCGTATACGAGCAGTACTTC
cdr3_aa: CAISEPPGTAVYEQYF

v_call: TRBV20-1
j_call: TRBJ1-2
clone_size: few
d_call: -
cdr3_nt: TGCAGTGCTCACCTCGGGCTTTATGGCTACACCTTC
cdr3_aa: CSAHLGLYGYTF

v_call: TRBV18
j_call: TRBJ1-5
clone_size: -
d_call: -
cdr3_nt: TGTGCCAGCTCAAGGACAGATAATCAGCCCCAGCATTTT
cdr3_aa: CASSRTDNQPQHF

v_call: TRBV5-1
j_call: TRBJ1-1
clone_size: -
d_call: TRBD1
cdr3_nt: TGCGCCAGCAGCTTCGAGGGGGCCCATGGGGCTTTCTTT
cdr3_aa: CASSFEGAHGAFF

v_call: TRBV7-2
j_call: TRBJ2-5
clone_size: -
d_call: -
cdr3_nt: TGTGCCAGCAGCTGGACCATCCAAGAGACCCAGTACTTC
cdr3_aa: CASSWTIQETQYF

v_call: TRBV12-3/TRBV12-4
j_call: TRBJ2-2
clone_size: -
d_call: TRBD2
cdr3_nt: TGTGCCAGCAGCGATGGACTAGCGGGGAAAGACGGGGAGCTGTTTTTT
cdr3_aa: CASSDGLAGKDGELFF

v_call: TRBV18
j_call: TRBJ2-3
clone_size: few
d_call: -
cdr3_nt: TGTGCCAGCTCAATAGGGTCAGATACGCAGTATTTT
cdr3_aa: CASSIGSDTQYF

v_call: TRBV6-2/TRBV6-3
j_call: TRBJ1-1
clone_size: -
d_call: -
cdr3_nt: TGTGCCAGCAGATATACAGGGAACGAGGCTGAAGCTTTCTTT
cdr3_aa: CASRYTGNEAEAFF

v_call: TRBV29-1
j_call: TRBJ2-7
clone_size: many
d_call: -
cdr3_nt: TGCAGCGTTGAAGGGTGGGGGCTCGAGCAGTACTTC
cdr3_aa: CSVEGWGLEQYF

v_call: TRBV3-1
j_call: TRBJ2-4
clone_size: few
d_call: -
cdr3_nt: TGTGCCAGCAGCCAAGACTCTAAGCCGACAAATCAGTACTTC
cdr3_aa: CASSQDSKPTNQYF

v_call: TRBV29-1
j_call: TRBJ2-2
clone_size: -
d_call: -
cdr3_nt: TGCAGCGTTGGGGGACCGGAACCGTCCGGGGAGCTGTTTTTT
cdr3_aa: CSVGGPEPSGELFF

v_call: TRBV10-3
j_call: TRBJ1-4
clone_size: -
d_call: -
cdr3_nt: TGTGCCATCAGTGGTGGTATGGATGAAAAACTGTTTTTT
cdr3_aa: CAISGGMDEKLFF

v_call: TRBV4-3
j_call: TRBJ2-3
clone_size: -
d_call: -
cdr3_nt: TGCGCCAGCAGTCGACAGGTTGGCACAGATACGCAGTATTTT
cdr3_aa: CASSRQVGTDTQYF

v_call: TRBV10-3
j_call: TRBJ1-3
clone_size: -
d_call: -
cdr3_nt: TGTGCCATTTCCGGGACGATGGGGGAAAACACCATATATTTT
cdr3_aa: CAISGTMGENTIYF

v_call: TRBV6-5
j_call: TRBJ2-3
clone_size: few
d_call: -
cdr3_nt: TGTGCCAGCAGTTACGATGGGTATACGCAGTATTTT
cdr3_aa: CASSYDGYTQYF

v_call: TRBV7-2
j_call: TRBJ1-5
clone_size: -
d_call: -
cdr3_nt: TGTGCCAGCAGCTTAGTTGGACAGAGCAATCAGCCCCAGCATTTT
cdr3_aa: CASSLVGQSNQPQHF

v_call: TRBV5-1
j_call: TRBJ2-3
clone_size: few
d_call: -
cdr3_nt: TGCGCCAGCAGCTCTACCGGGACTCCAGATACGCAGTATTTT
cdr3_aa: CASSSTGTPDTQYF

v_call: TRBV5-1
j_call: TRBJ2-1
clone_size: few
d_call: -
cdr3_nt: TGCGCCAGCAGCTTGGGGGACGTAAATGAGCAGTTCTTC
cdr3_aa: CASSLGDVNEQFF

v_call: TRBV12-3/TRBV12-4
j_call: TRBJ2-7
clone_size: -
d_call: -
cdr3_nt: TGTGCCAGCAGTGACCGGGGCATGGAGTACTTC
cdr3_aa: CASSDRGMEYF

v_call: TRBV7-7
j_call: TRBJ2-3
clone_size: few
d_call: -
cdr3_nt: TGTGCTAGCAGCCCCGACGCACGAGGGGCAGATACGCAGTATTTT
cdr3_aa: CASSPDARGADTQYF

v_call: TRBV3-1
j_call: TRBJ1-2
clone_size: few
d_call: -
cdr3_nt: TGTGCCAGCAGCCCCCGGGAGGGGCATGGCTACACCTTC
cdr3_aa: CASSPREGHGYTF

v_call: TRBV5-5
j_call: TRBJ2-2
clone_size: -
d_call: TRBD1
cdr3_nt: TGTGCCAGCAGCTTAGGACAGGGAAACACCGGGGAGCTGTTTTTT
cdr3_aa: CASSLGQGNTGELFF

v_call: TRBV7-2
j_call: TRBJ2-1
clone_size: many
d_call: TRBD2
cdr3_nt: TGTGCCAGCAGCTTAGATGGACTAGCGGGGGGCAGTGAGCAGTTCTTC
cdr3_aa: CASSLDGLAGGSEQFF

v_call: TRBV7-2
j_call: TRBJ1-6
clone_size: few
d_call: -
cdr3_nt: TGTGCCAGCAGCCAGTATGGGATCAATTCACCCCTCCACTTT
cdr3_aa: CASSQYGINSPLHF

v_call: TRBV27
j_call: TRBJ1-2
clone_size: -
d_call: TRBD1
cdr3_nt: TGTGCCAGCAGTTTTGAATCGGCAGGGGGCGGTGGCTACACCTTC
cdr3_aa: CASSFESAGGGGYTF

v_call: TRBV4-2
j_call: TRBJ2-3
clone_size: -
d_call: TRBD2
cdr3_nt: TGTGCCAGCAGCGGGGGGGGAGAACTTGATACGCAGTATTTT
cdr3_aa: CASSGGGELDTQYF

v_call: TRBV29-1
j_call: TRBJ1-1
clone_size: -
d_call: -
cdr3_nt: TGCAGCGCCAAGGAAAGGTGGTGGAACACTGAAGCTTTCTTT
cdr3_aa: CSAKERWWNTEAFF

v_call: TRBV11-1
j_call: TRBJ2-3
clone_size: -
d_call: -
cdr3_nt: TGTGCCAGCAGTTATGGACCGATTAGCACAGATACGCAGTATTTT
cdr3_aa: CASSYGPISTDTQYF

v_call: TRBV7-9
j_call: TRBJ2-3
clone_size: -
d_call: -
cdr3_nt: TGTGCCAGCAGCCGGACTGGGTCAGATACGCAGTATTTT
cdr3_aa: CASSRTGSDTQYF

v_call: TRBV7-2
j_call: TRBJ2-5
clone_size: -
d_call: -
cdr3_nt: TGTGCCAGCAGCCGGGTCCAAGAGACCCAGTACTTC
cdr3_aa: CASSRVQETQYF

v_call: TRBV10-3
j_call: TRBJ2-3
clone_size: -
d_call: TRBD2
cdr3_nt: TGTGCCATCAGCGCCCTAGCGGGGGCCTCCACAGATACGCAGTATTTT
cdr3_aa: CAISALAGASTDTQYF

v_call: TRBV5-5
j_call: TRBJ1-6
clone_size: -
d_call: TRBD1
cdr3_nt: TGTGCCAGCAGCTTGGCCCCGACAGGGACAAATTCACCCCTCCACTTT
cdr3_aa: CASSLAPTGTNSPLHF

v_call: TRBV5-1
j_call: TRBJ2-3
clone_size: few
d_call: TRBD1
cdr3_nt: TGCGCCAGCAGCTCTCAGACAGGGGCCATCACAGATACGCAGTATTTT
cdr3_aa: CASSSQTGAITDTQYF

v_call: TRBV2
j_call: TRBJ2-2
clone_size: -
d_call: TRBD1
cdr3_nt: TGTGCCAGACGATTAGGACAGGGGCGCCCCGGGGAGCTGTTTTTT
cdr3_aa: CARRLGQGRPGELFF